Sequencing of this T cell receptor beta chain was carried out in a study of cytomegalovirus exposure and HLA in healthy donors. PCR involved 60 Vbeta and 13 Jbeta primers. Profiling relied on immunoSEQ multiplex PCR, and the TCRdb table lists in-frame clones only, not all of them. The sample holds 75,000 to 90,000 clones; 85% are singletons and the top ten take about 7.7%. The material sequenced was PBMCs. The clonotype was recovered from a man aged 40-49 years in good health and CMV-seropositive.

CDR3 coding DNA: TGTGCCAGCACCCCCGGGGGGGCCAACACCGGGGAGCTGTTTTTT. As protein: CASTPGGANTGELFF. The chain employs TRBV7-9 and TRBJ2-2; TRBD2 matches 8 bases. Germline V gene data show CDR1 as SEHNR and CDR2 as FQNEAQ (reference sequence). The CDR3 has 15 amino acids. Trimming at V came to 7 bases and at J to 2 bases, leaving 6 bases not matched to a gene.